This entry lists 3 T cell receptor beta chains sequenced from one sample in a study of blood T cells in healthy people across ages. Sample-barcoded 5' priming and a J-beta primer mix drove a second PCR of about 6 to 12 cycles. Each CDR3 protein is one row after TCRdb ran MiXCR on the 5' RACE reads. The sample records almost 800,000 distinct CDR3 sequences, 58% being singletons. The sample consisted of blood. All receptors derive from a man younger than 40 in good health.

The rearrangement joins TRBV12-3 or TRBV12-4 to TRBJ2-4, with D perhaps matching TRBD2 (7 bases). This CDR3 has 14 amino acids. The V gene lost 3 bases and the J gene lost 6 bases, with 12 bases spanning the gap. The CDR3 is CASSFGGQGNIQYF. DNA for the CDR3: TGTGCCAGCAGTTTCGGGGGGCAAGGAAACATTCAGTACTTC.

This clonotype was picked up a small number of times. The V gene is TRBV9, the J gene TRBJ1-2; D unclear. V shed 3 bases and J shed 2 bases, with 8 bases lying between them. Germline loops: CDR1 SGDLS, CDR2 YYNGEE. The CDR3 sequence is 13 residues long. The chain's CDR3 is CASSAGVNYGYTF. In DNA form, the CDR3 reads TGTGCCAGCAGCGCCGGGGTCAACTATGGCTACACCTTC.

This rearrangement joins TRBV25-1 to TRBJ2-7; 7 bases agree with TRBD1. This CDR3 comprises 14 residues. V trimming: 8 bases; J trimming: 3 bases; junction bases outside the gene matches: 10. Germline lookup yields CDR1 MGHDK and CDR2 SYGVNS. CDR3 in DNA: TGTGCCAGCGGACCCGGGACAGCTCTCTACGAGCAGTACTTC. Its translation: CASGPGTALYEQYF.